The 23 T cell receptor beta chains in this list originate from one sample, sequenced in a study of human T cells and chemical hapten exposure. Regarding time point: patch test 1, 2 weeks after DPC sensitization. Treatment meaning: therapeutic diphenylcyclopropenone sensitization with weekly scalp DPC. TCRdb ran MiXCR on the RACE reads and lists one entry per CDR3 protein. The sample lists 380,000 or so distinct CDR3 sequences, approximately 5.1% occurring once. This material consisted of whole blood, taken in connection with sensitization to the hapten diphenylcyclopropenone (DPC). These receptors were taken from a woman between 50 and 59 years old with alopecia areata. Some clones in this sample may be carry-over from other donors' samples.

This clonotype was counted at least ten times. The V gene is TRBV6-5, the J gene TRBJ1-2, with D maybe TRBD1 (6 bases). The CDR3 is 12 amino acids. In germline, CDR1 is MNHEY, CDR2 SVGAGI. V shed 6 bases and J shed 8 bases, with 13 bases lying between them. The CDR3 sequence is CASSQDSDGYTF. In DNA form, the CDR3 reads TGTGCCAGCAGCCAGGACAGCGACGGCTACACCTTC.

The V call is TRBV27, the J call TRBJ2-1; perhaps TRBD2 as D (6 bases). Per the germline V gene, CDR1 is MNHEY and CDR2 is SMNVEV (reference sequence). The CDR3 consists of 13 residues. The ends were cut back, 3 bases at V and 9 bases at J, with 12 bases in the middle. DNA of the CDR3: TGTGCCAGCAGTTTTAGGCGGGAAGCTGAGCAGTTCTTC. This translates into CASSFRREAEQFF.

This clonotype has only a few counts. The chain carries TRBV11-1 and TRBJ2-2, with 7 nucleotides matching TRBD2. The ends lost 6 bases at V and 1 base at J; junction bases unmatched: 14. Germline CDR1 and CDR2: SGHAT and FQDESV (reference sequence). This CDR3 is built from 18 residues. The CDR3 DNA is TGTGCCAGCAGACCCTACCTCGGGACTACCAGGAACACCGGGGAGCTGTTTTTT. Amino acid sequence: CASRPYLGTTRNTGELFF. Supplemented by reference TRBV11-1 and TRBJ2-2, the full variable domain reads EAEVAQSPRYKITEKSQAVAFWCDPISGHATLYWYRQILGQGPELLVQFQDESVVDDSQLPKDRFSAERLKGVDSTLKIQPAELGDSAMYLCASRPYLGTTRNTGELFFGEGSRLTVL.

This clonotype appeared many times. The J gene is TRBJ1-2, the V gene TRBV2, with 9 bases identical to TRBD1. The germline CDR1 and CDR2 sequences are SNHLY and FYNNEI. Trimming removed 7 bases from V and 5 bases from J; junction bases left unmatched: 14. The CDR3 totals 16 residues. DNA for the CDR3: TGTGCCAGCAACTCAGACCATGGGACAGGGAGGTATGGCTACACCTTC. Encoded protein: CASNSDHGTGRYGYTF.

The chain has TRBV28 and TRBJ1-2, with 8 nucleotides matching TRBD1. The CDR3 spans 17 residues. Losses at the gene ends were 8 bases for V and 3 bases for J; bases not matched to a gene: 17. Germline CDR1 is MDHEN and CDR2 is SYDVKM. CDR3 protein: CASLLSRSDRGYYGYTF. For the CDR3, the DNA is TGTGCCAGCCTCCTCTCCAGATCAGACAGGGGATACTATGGCTACACCTTC.

Remarks on this clonotype: This may be a read error: a much more frequent sequence differs by one nucleotide. The genes are TRBV2 and TRBJ1-5; no definite D call. Germline loops: CDR1 SNHLY, CDR2 FYNNEI. With 0 bases removed from V and 1 base from J, the gap between germline ends came to 7 bases. This CDR3 is 15 amino acids long. For the CDR3, the DNA is TGTGCCAGCAGTGAAGCGCTTCTCAGCAATCAGCCCCAGCATTTT. Its protein product is CASSEALLSNQPQHF.

There are many counts of this clonotype. The chain employs TRBV5-1 and TRBJ2-1; the match to TRBD2 covers 9 bases. Germline V gene lookup returns CDR1 SGHRS and CDR2 YFSETQ. The CDR3 has 15 residues. After removal of 7 bases from V and 10 bases from J, the junction contained 15 bases not matched to a gene. CDR3 residues: CASWGASGALGEQFF. CDR3 DNA: TGCGCCAGCTGGGGGGCTAGCGGGGCCCTAGGCGAGCAGTTCTTC.

Many counts were recorded for this clonotype. This chain uses TRBV5-6 with TRBJ1-5, with unresolved D. The CDR3 spans 12 residues. The germline V and J ends were trimmed by 3 bases and 5 bases, with 6 bases remaining between them. Germline CDR1 is SGHDT and CDR2 is YYEEEE. For the CDR3, the DNA is TGTGCCAGCAGCTCCGGTTATCAGCCCCAGCATTTT. It encodes CASSSGYQPQHF.

The V and J genes are TRBV11-2 and TRBJ1-1; D not certain. CDR3 length equals 14 residues. Per the germline V gene, CDR1 is SGHAT and CDR2 is FQNNGV. Between the trimmed V and J ends, which lost 5 bases and 0 bases, there was a span of 10 bases. The CDR3 bases are TGTGCCAGCAGCCCTGGCCGGATGAACACTGAAGCTTTCTTT. Protein product: CASSPGRMNTEAFF.

This chain links TRBV30 with TRBJ2-7; D ambiguous. The germline V gene encodes CDR1 GTSNPN and CDR2 SVGIG (reference sequence). The CDR3 consists of 12 residues. Trimming took off 3 bases at V and 5 bases at J, with 11 bases between the two ends. DNA of the CDR3: TGTGCCTGGAGCCCTTCAGACCACGAGCAGTACTTC. Protein sequence: CAWSPSDHEQYF.

This clonotype came up once. At one end the junction does not follow the germline gene, possibly because of a read error. The chain links TRBV5-1 to TRBJ1-6; TRBD1 matches 9 bases. Germline CDR1 SGHRS, CDR2 YFSETQ. This CDR3 has 16 residues. DNA for the CDR3: TGCGCCAGTAGCTTCACCGGGACAGGGATTAATTCACCCCTCCACTTT. Its protein is CASSFTGTGINSPLHF.

This clonotype occurred many times. This chain joins TRBV4-1 and TRBJ2-1, with D maybe TRBD2 (5 bases). The CDR3 runs 16 residues. The germline gives CDR1 MGHRA, CDR2 YSYEKL. Trimming removed 1 base from V and 7 bases from J, with 17 bases in between. CDR3 in amino acids: CASSQVPSGWENEQFF. Here the CDR3 DNA reads TGCGCCAGCAGCCAAGTCCCCTCGGGGTGGGAGAATGAGCAGTTCTTC.

This clonotype has only a few counts. The CDR3 sequence is CASSQVTGGGEKLFF. The CDR3 DNA follows: TGCGCCAGCAGCCAAGTTACAGGGGGAGGTGAAAAACTGTTTTTT. This chain connects TRBV4-3 to TRBJ1-4; 8 positions match TRBD1. J was trimmed by 7 bases and V by 1 base; bases with no gene match: 5. There are 15 residues in the CDR3. The germline V gene encodes CDR1 LGHNA and CDR2 YSLEER.

This clonotype turned up a few times. As DNA, the CDR3 is TGCAGCGTTGAAGTGGGACAGCCCTCCTACGAGCAGTACTTC. This encodes CSVEVGQPSYEQYF. The chain recombines TRBV29-1 with TRBJ2-7; 7 bases align to TRBD1. With V trimmed by 1 base and J by 0 bases, 3 bases remained unmatched. Germline V CDR1 and CDR2: SQVTM, ANQGSEA. The CDR3 covers 14 residues.

This clonotype showed up many times. The gene calls are TRBV6-2 or TRBV6-3 and TRBJ2-1; 8 positions agree with TRBD2. The CDR3 spans 13 residues. V lost 5 bases to trimming and J lost 13 bases; unmatched junction nucleotides: 10. CDR1 and CDR2 (germline): MNHEY, SVGEGT. The CDR3 coding sequence is TGTGCCAGCAGTGAGCCGGGACTAGTAGCCCAGTTCTTC. As protein: CASSEPGLVAQFF.

This clonotype was seen ten or more times. The chain has TRBV29-1 and TRBJ2-3, with TRBD2 matching 8 bases. The CDR3 has 15 residues. Germline V lookup: CDR1 SQVTM, CDR2 ANQGSEA. The junction had 11 bases not matched to a gene; V was cut back by 3 bases and J by 6 bases. The CDR3 nucleotides are TGCAGCGTTGAGATCGTACTAGCGGTGCGGGATACGCAGTATTTT. Amino acid sequence: CSVEIVLAVRDTQYF.

This clonotype was counted only a few times. CDR3 in DNA: TGCGCCAGCAGCTTGGAGGGTCAGGGGGAAAAACTGTTTTTT. Translating gives CASSLEGQGEKLFF. The V and J genes are TRBV5-1 and TRBJ1-4; TRBD1 might be the D (6 bases). The CDR3 totals 14 residues. V dropped 0 bases and J dropped 8 bases, with 11 bases sitting between them. Germline V CDR1 and CDR2: SGHRS, YFSETQ. Combining the CDR3 with reference TRBV5-1 and TRBJ1-4 gives the whole variable domain KAGVTQTPRYLIKTRGQQVTLSCSPISGHRSVSWYQQTPGQGLQFLFEYFSETQRNKGNFPGRFSGRQFSNSRSEMNVSTLELGDSALYLCASSLEGQGEKLFFGSGTQLSVL.

This clonotype was observed many times. The CDR3 DNA reads TGTGCCAGCAGTTCCCGACCGGAGAGCTATGGCTACACCTTC. Encoded protein: CASSSRPESYGYTF. The chain couples TRBV7-6 to TRBJ1-2, with no clear D. The V gene lost 6 bases and the J gene lost 4 bases, with 15 bases spanning the gap. The CDR3 consists of 14 residues. Germline V lookup: CDR1 SGHVS, CDR2 FNYEAQ. Combining the CDR3 with reference TRBV7-6 and TRBJ1-2 gives the whole variable domain GAGVSQSPRYKVTKRGQDVALRCDPISGHVSLYWYRQALGQGPEFLTYFNYEAQQDKSGLPNDRFSAERPEGSISTLTIQRTEQRDSAMYRCASSSRPESYGYTFGSGTRLTVV.

This clonotype was seen ten or more times. The gene calls are TRBV6-1 and TRBJ1-1; 8 positions match TRBD1. CDR1 is MNHNS, CDR2 SASEGT, per germline. CDR3 length equals 14 residues. Trimming took 7 bases from V and 4 from J; bases not matched to a gene: 8. The CDR3 DNA reads as TGTGCCAGCAACGCGCAGGGGGCAGGCACTGAAGCTTTCTTT. Amino acids: CASNAQGAGTEAFF.

This clonotype turned up a few times. The V gene is TRBV7-2, the J gene TRBJ1-5; D gene uncertain. Germline V lookup: CDR1 SGHTA, CDR2 FQGNSA. V lost 0 bases, J lost 0 bases, and 9 bases lay in between. CDR3 size: 16 residues. The CDR3 coding sequence is TGTGCCAGCAGCTTAGCGCATGGGTATAGCAATCAGCCCCAGCATTTT. Translating gives CASSLAHGYSNQPQHF.

The chain employs TRBV3-1 and TRBJ2-3, with 7 bases fitting TRBD2. Germline CDR1 LGHDT, CDR2 YNNKEL (reference sequence). Trimming at V came to 0 bases and at J to 6 bases, leaving 12 bases not matched to a gene. The CDR3 has 17 residues. The CDR3 coding sequence is TGTGCCAGCAGCCAAGATAAGACTAGCCAAGGAGGGGATACGCAGTATTTT. The encoded protein is CASSQDKTSQGGDTQYF.

This clonotype was detected many times. V usage is TRBV9 and J usage is TRBJ2-3; D not certain. This CDR3 has 15 residues. The germline V gene has CDR1 SGDLS and CDR2 YYNGEE. V shed 2 bases and J shed 1 base, with 11 bases lying between them. CDR3 nucleotide sequence: TGTGCCAGCAGCGTTAGGGCAGACGGCACAGATACGCAGTATTTT. This encodes CASSVRADGTDTQYF. The full variable domain, in which reference TRBV9 and TRBJ2-3 provide the parts outside the CDR3, is DSGVTQTPKHLITATGQRVTLRCSPRSGDLSVYWYQQSLDQGLQFLIQYYNGEERAKGNILERFSAQQFPDLHSELNLSSLELGDSALYFCASSVRADGTDTQYFGPGTRLTVL.

The table lists this clonotype with many counts. The chain is built from TRBV3-1 and TRBJ2-3; 7 nucleotides align to TRBD1. Unmatched junction bases numbered 6, after V lost 4 bases and J lost 2 bases. CDR3 length: 15 amino acids. The germline V gene encodes CDR1 LGHDT and CDR2 YNNKEL (reference sequence). The CDR3 bases are TGTGCCAGCAGCCCCCGACAGGGAGCCACAGATACGCAGTATTTT. Its translation: CASSPRQGATDTQYF.